These T cell receptor beta chains were read from a single sample in a study of response to subunit inactivated influenza vaccine. One entry per CDR3 protein results from TCRdb running MiXCR on the RT-PCR reads. The sample has more than 550,000 distinct CDR3 sequences, approximately 10% seen once. The sequences come from PBMCs from blood, collected on the day of vaccination. Receptors were obtained from a man between 50 and 59 years old who received an inactivated influenza vaccine. Both conserved end residues are part of each CDR3. Each record gives: clone size, J gene, D gene, V gene, CDR3 DNA, CDR3 protein. The D gene is left open where the match is weak. Clone size is given for some rows only: seen once, a few or many times, or a class if the clone is expanded.

clone size: few; J gene: TRBJ2-2; D gene: -; V gene: TRBV12-3/TRBV12-4; CDR3 DNA: TGTGCCAGCAGGTGGGGTCACAACACCGGGGAGCTGTTTTTT; CDR3 protein: CASRWGHNTGELFF
clone size: few; J gene: TRBJ2-7; D gene: TRBD1; V gene: TRBV27; CDR3 DNA: TGTGCCAGCAGTTCGGGAACACAGGGGTACGAGCAGTACTTC; CDR3 protein: CASSSGTQGYEQYF
clone size: few; J gene: TRBJ2-1; D gene: -; V gene: TRBV18; CDR3 DNA: TGTGCCAGCTCACGCGCTACCGGGAACAATGAGCAGTTCTTC; CDR3 protein: CASSRATGNNEQFF
clone size: -; J gene: TRBJ2-1; D gene: -; V gene: TRBV5-1; CDR3 DNA: TGCGCCAGCAGCCCCCCGAGGGAACCCTACAATGAGCAGTTCTTC; CDR3 protein: CASSPPREPYNEQFF
clone size: -; J gene: TRBJ2-3; D gene: TRBD2; V gene: TRBV20-1; CDR3 DNA: TGCAGTGCTTATCGGGGGGGCGCCACAGATACGCAGTATTTT; CDR3 protein: CSAYRGGATDTQYF
clone size: few; J gene: TRBJ2-5; D gene: TRBD2; V gene: TRBV7-9; CDR3 DNA: TGTGCCAGCAGCTTAGCCCCTAGCGGGAGTTGGAAAGAGACCCAGTACTTC; CDR3 protein: CASSLAPSGSWKETQYF
clone size: few; J gene: TRBJ2-7; D gene: -; V gene: TRBV29-1; CDR3 DNA: TGCAGCGCCTCCGGGACTCCGACCAGCTACGAGCAGTACTTC; CDR3 protein: CSASGTPTSYEQYF
clone size: few; J gene: TRBJ2-2; D gene: -; V gene: TRBV4-2; CDR3 DNA: TGTGCCAGCAGCCAAGGCGGGGGCCCGAACACCGGGGAGCTGTTTTTT; CDR3 protein: CASSQGGGPNTGELFF
clone size: -; J gene: TRBJ2-1; D gene: -; V gene: TRBV18; CDR3 DNA: TGTGCCAGCTCACCAACGGCGAGAAATGAGCAGTTCTTC; CDR3 protein: CASSPTARNEQFF
clone size: few; J gene: TRBJ2-4; D gene: -; V gene: TRBV5-6; CDR3 DNA: TGTGCCAGCAGCTCGATAATTATAGCCAAAAACATTCAGTACTTC; CDR3 protein: CASSSIIIAKNIQYF
clone size: -; J gene: TRBJ2-2; D gene: -; V gene: TRBV5-1; CDR3 DNA: TGCGCCAGCAGCTTGGCCCCGACTCCCGGGGAGCTGTTTTTT; CDR3 protein: CASSLAPTPGELFF
clone size: few; J gene: TRBJ2-1; D gene: TRBD2; V gene: TRBV4-3; CDR3 DNA: TGCGCCAGCAGCCAAGCTCCTAGCGGGAGAAATGAGCAGTTCTTC; CDR3 protein: CASSQAPSGRNEQFF
clone size: few; J gene: TRBJ2-5; D gene: TRBD2; V gene: TRBV20-1; CDR3 DNA: TGCAGTGCTAGAAGACTAGCGGGGGCCCAAGAGACCCAGTACTTC; CDR3 protein: CSARRLAGAQETQYF